This T cell receptor beta chain was profiled in a study of beta chain features in type 1 diabetes. From germline, CDR1 is SGHTA and CDR2 FQGNSA. The CDR3 totals 16 residues. V lost 7 bases to trimming and J lost 5 bases, with 20 bases between them. In its sample, this clone was seen a few times. Its antigen is undetermined. The authors reverse transcribed all of the isolated RNA, so sequencing captured expressed TCRB transcripts. Produced via immunoSEQ multiplex PCR; TCRdb's table is partial and in-frame only. Of a few hundred thousand clones in the sample, roughly 15% are singletons; the top ten hold approximately 0.015%. Study-wide results and limits: It was not settled here whether HLA type affects TCRB rearrangement. A possible short-template PCR bias applies equally to patients and controls. The similarity of naive, central memory and Treg TCRB repertoires appeared greater among patients than among healthy donors. Within each of all four CD4+ subsets, Type 1 diabetes patients had TCRB CDR3s that were moderately but significantly shorter.

Researchers reported sorting CD4+ naive, central memory, regulatory and stem cell-like memory cells via CD45RO/CCR7/CD25/CD127/CD95/CD27. The material sequenced was naive CD4+ T cells from blood. V and J are TRBV7-2 and TRBJ2-2; weak D call: TRBD2 (6 bases). The TCR comes from a man aged 18-30 years with type 1 diabetes. The CDR3 nucleotides read TGTGCCAGCAACGATCTCTCCGGGAGAGGGACCGGGGAGCTGTTTTTT. Translating gives CASNDLSGRGTGELFF.